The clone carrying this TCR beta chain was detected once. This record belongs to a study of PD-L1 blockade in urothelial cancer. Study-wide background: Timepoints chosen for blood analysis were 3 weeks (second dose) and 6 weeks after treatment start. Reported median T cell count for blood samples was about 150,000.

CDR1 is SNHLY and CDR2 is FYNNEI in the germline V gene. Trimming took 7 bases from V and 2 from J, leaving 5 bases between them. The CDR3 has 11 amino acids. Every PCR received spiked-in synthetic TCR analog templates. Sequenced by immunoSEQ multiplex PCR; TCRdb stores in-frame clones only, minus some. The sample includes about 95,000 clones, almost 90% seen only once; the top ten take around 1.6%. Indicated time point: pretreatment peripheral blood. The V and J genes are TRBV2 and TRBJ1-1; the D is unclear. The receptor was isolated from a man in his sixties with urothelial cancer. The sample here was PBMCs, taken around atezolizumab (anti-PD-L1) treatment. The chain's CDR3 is CASNLNTEAFF. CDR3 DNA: TGTGCCAGCAACTTAAACACTGAAGCTTTCTTT.